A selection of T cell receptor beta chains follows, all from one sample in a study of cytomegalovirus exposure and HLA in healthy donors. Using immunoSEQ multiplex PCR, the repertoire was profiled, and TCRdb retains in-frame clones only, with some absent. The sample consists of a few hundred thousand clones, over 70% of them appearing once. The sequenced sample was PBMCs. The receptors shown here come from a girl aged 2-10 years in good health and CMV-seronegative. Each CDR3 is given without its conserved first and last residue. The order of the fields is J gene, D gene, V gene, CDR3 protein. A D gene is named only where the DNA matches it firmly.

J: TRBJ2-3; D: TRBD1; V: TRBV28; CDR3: ASSLGLDRGFADTQY
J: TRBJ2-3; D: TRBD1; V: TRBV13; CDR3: ASSSTGTGTDTQY
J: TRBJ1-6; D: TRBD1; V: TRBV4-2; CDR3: ASSPGQTDYSPLH
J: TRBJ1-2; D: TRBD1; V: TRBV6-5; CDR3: ASSYTEQGCGYT
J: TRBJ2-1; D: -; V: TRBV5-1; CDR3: ASSASSPSASGKNEQF
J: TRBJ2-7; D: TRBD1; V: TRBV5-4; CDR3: ASSLPGQSSYEQY
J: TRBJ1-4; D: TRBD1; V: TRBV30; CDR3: AWSVTGGTNEKLF
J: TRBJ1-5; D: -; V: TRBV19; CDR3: ASSIVGQSNQPQH
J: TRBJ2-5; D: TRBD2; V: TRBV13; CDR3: ASSLKGLAQETQY
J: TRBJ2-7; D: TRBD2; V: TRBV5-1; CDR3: ASSFGTSGTAYEQY
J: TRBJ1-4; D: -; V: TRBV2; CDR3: ASSDPATNEKLF
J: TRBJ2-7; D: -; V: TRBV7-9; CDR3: ASSLGLREQY
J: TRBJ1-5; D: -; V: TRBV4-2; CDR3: ASSQEQFTDNQPQH
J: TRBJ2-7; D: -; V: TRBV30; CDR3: AWALSYEQY
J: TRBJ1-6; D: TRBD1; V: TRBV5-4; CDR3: ASSLPGTGNSPLH
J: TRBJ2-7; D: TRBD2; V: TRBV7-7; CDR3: ASSLGTSANEQY
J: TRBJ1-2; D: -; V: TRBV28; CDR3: ASSFAGQVNGYT
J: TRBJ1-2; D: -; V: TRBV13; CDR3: ASSPGGSYGYT
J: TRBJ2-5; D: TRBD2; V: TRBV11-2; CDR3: ASSLLAGARQETQY
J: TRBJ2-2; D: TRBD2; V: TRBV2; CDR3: ASRGLAGELF
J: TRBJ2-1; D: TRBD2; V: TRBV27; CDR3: ASSRFLAGWEISYNEQF
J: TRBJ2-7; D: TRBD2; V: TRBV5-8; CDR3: ASSLVGTSAYEQY
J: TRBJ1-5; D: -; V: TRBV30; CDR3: AWSAGRSGGNQPQH
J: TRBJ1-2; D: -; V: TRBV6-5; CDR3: ASSYGTNYGYT